Listed below are T cell receptor beta chains from one sample, sequenced in a study of T cell responses to AZD1222 COVID-19 vaccine. Clones were sequenced by immunoSEQ multiplex PCR, and TCRdb holds only the in-frame ones, with some missing. The data hold about 97,000 clones, with about nine tenths observed a single time. The sequenced sample was peripheral blood, obtained on day 0 of AZD1222 vaccination. The receptors derive from an adult in good health. CDR3s include the opening cysteine and the closing phenylalanine or tryptophan. A D gene is named only where the DNA matches it firmly. Clone sizes are given selectively: once, few, many, or a class where the clone is expanded.

V gene	clone size	D gene	J gene	CDR3 length	CDR3 protein	CDR3 DNA
TRBV2	-	-	TRBJ1-5	18	CASSTPQTGTYSNQPQHF	TGTGCCAGCAGTACCCCTCAGACAGGAACGTATAGCAATCAGCCCCAGCATTTT
TRBV28	-	-	TRBJ1-3	14	CASKDRLTGNTIYF	TGTGCCAGCAAAGACAGGTTAACTGGAAACACCATATATTTT
TRBV19	-	-	TRBJ1-4	14	CASSISTVPENLFF	TGTGCCAGTAGTATCTCGACAGTCCCGGAAAACCTGTTTTTT
TRBV5-6	-	-	TRBJ2-5	13	CASRHANGVTQYF	TGTGCCAGCAGGCACGCAAACGGGGTAACCCAGTACTTC
TRBV6-5	-	TRBD1	TRBJ2-7	14	CASTTSARDRGQYF	TGTGCCAGCACCACATCGGCGAGGGACAGGGGGCAATACTTC
TRBV27	-	TRBD1	TRBJ1-1	17	CASSQTGGYDLNTEAFF	TGTGCCAGCAGCCAGACAGGGGGCTACGATTTGAACACTGAAGCTTTCTTT
TRBV19	-	-	TRBJ1-2	14	CASSRAALNYGYTF	TGTGCCAGTAGTCGGGCTGCTCTGAACTATGGCTACACCTTC
TRBV6-6	-	TRBD1	TRBJ1-5	16	CASSYPQGVEDQPQHF	TGTGCCAGCAGTTACCCCCAGGGGGTAGAAGATCAGCCCCAGCATTTT
TRBV6-5	-	TRBD1	TRBJ1-1	15	CASSYGGQASREAFF	TGTGCCAGCAGTTACGGTGGACAGGCCTCTAGGGAAGCTTTCTTT
TRBV27	-	TRBD1	TRBJ1-4	17	CASSPYSRQGLGEKLFF	TGTGCCAGCAGTCCCTATTCACGACAGGGGCTAGGAGAAAAACTGTTTTTT
TRBV6-4	-	TRBD1	TRBJ1-5	15	CASSAGTGGNQPQHF	TGTGCCAGCAGTGCCGGGACAGGGGGCAATCAGCCCCAGCATTTT
TRBV9	-	-	TRBJ2-7	15	CASSVGERPSYEQYF	TGTGCCAGCAGCGTAGGCGAGCGGCCCTCCTACGAGCAGTACTTC
TRBV5-6	-	-	TRBJ1-4	16	CASSLKGYATNEKLFF	TGTGCCAGCAGCTTGAAGGGGTATGCAACTAATGAAAAACTGTTTTTT
TRBV12-5	once	-	TRBJ1-6	14	CASALLPSNSPLHF	TGTGCTAGTGCTTTACTACCCTCAAATTCACCCCTCCACTTT
TRBV5-4	-	-	TRBJ2-4	14	CASSAQGYKNIQYF	TGTGCCAGCAGCGCCCAGGGGTACAAAAACATTCAGTACTTC
TRBV5-1	-	-	TRBJ1-6	16	CASSFLAAQGGSPLHF	TGCGCCAGCAGCTTCCTCGCAGCTCAGGGTGGCTCACCCCTCCACTTT
TRBV5-4	-	TRBD2	TRBJ2-7	15	CASSRGTSRRYEQYF	TGTGCCAGCAGCAGGGGGACTAGCAGACGTTACGAGCAGTACTTC
TRBV3-1/TRBV3-2	-	-	TRBJ2-7	12	CASSYGDYEQYF	TGTGCCAGCAGCTATGGGGACTACGAGCAGTACTTC
TRBV11-2	-	TRBD2	TRBJ2-5	17	CASSHGSGGPQSETQYF	TGTGCCAGCAGCCATGGCTCGGGGGGGCCCCAATCGGAGACCCAGTACTTC
TRBV4-1	-	-	TRBJ1-4	18	CASSQDSPRGRRNEKLFF	TGCGCCAGCAGCCAAGATTCCCCACGGGGGCGGAGAAATGAAAAACTGTTTTTT
TRBV5-5	few	-	TRBJ2-7	13	CASSLSQGGEQYF	TGTGCCAGCAGCTTGTCACAGGGTGGCGAGCAGTACTTC
TRBV9	-	TRBD2	TRBJ2-5	14	CASSATSGGETQYF	TGTGCCAGCAGCGCAACTAGCGGAGGGGAGACCCAGTACTTC
TRBV19	once	TRBD2	TRBJ2-1	14	CASKSAGGLNEQFF	TGTGCCAGTAAGTCAGCGGGGGGGCTGAATGAGCAGTTCTTC
TRBV7-9	-	-	TRBJ1-4	17	CASSLRGRTATNEKLFF	TGTGCCAGCAGCTTGAGGGGCAGAACCGCAACTAATGAAAAACTGTTTTTT
TRBV6-5	-	-	TRBJ2-7	11	CASSTTREQYF	TGTGCCAGCAGTACCACTCGGGAGCAGTACTTC
TRBV25-1	-	-	TRBJ1-2	11	CASRTVDGYTF	TGTGCCAGCAGGACAGTTGATGGCTACACCTTC
TRBV18	-	-	TRBJ2-2	14	CASSPPLNTGELFF	TGTGCCAGCTCACCACCGTTGAACACCGGGGAGCTGTTTTTT
TRBV7-8	-	-	TRBJ2-6	13	CASTDPGANVLTF	TGTGCCAGCACTGACCCTGGGGCCAACGTCCTGACTTTC
TRBV10-3	-	-	TRBJ2-3	12	CAISESTDTQYF	TGTGCCATCAGTGAGTCCACAGATACGCAGTATTTT
TRBV15	-	-	TRBJ2-5	16	CATSREVGDASFGQYF	TGTGCCACCAGCAGAGAAGTGGGGGATGCTAGTTTCGGGCAGTACTTC
TRBV18	-	TRBD1	TRBJ2-3	15	CASSPPTGGADTQYF	TGTGCCAGCTCACCACCGACAGGGGGCGCAGATACGCAGTATTTT
TRBV10-2	-	TRBD2	TRBJ2-3	16	CASLGLAGGMTDTQYF	TGCGCCAGCCTAGGGCTAGCGGGAGGCATGACAGATACGCAGTATTTT
TRBV6-6	-	-	TRBJ2-5	15	CASSYTGPEGETQYF	TGTGCCAGCAGTTACACAGGACCTGAAGGGGAGACCCAGTACTTC
TRBV28	-	-	TRBJ2-7	14	CASSLVGRTYEQYF	TGTGCCAGCAGTTTGGTGGGACGGACTTACGAGCAGTACTTC
TRBV18	-	TRBD1	TRBJ2-3	18	CASSPRRQGPSGTDTQYF	TGTGCCAGCTCACCACGTCGACAGGGTCCCAGTGGCACAGATACGCAGTATTTT
TRBV28	-	-	TRBJ1-1	16	CASNKETGTLKLEAFF	TGTGCCAGCAATAAGGAGACAGGAACACTGAAGCTTGAAGCTTTCTTT
TRBV27	few	-	TRBJ2-2	13	CASSFGGTGELFF	TGTGCCAGCAGTTTTGGCGGCACCGGGGAGCTGTTTTTT
TRBV9	-	TRBD2	TRBJ2-1	14	CASSLPSGRNEQFF	TGTGCCAGCAGCCTGCCTAGCGGGAGGAATGAGCAGTTCTTC
TRBV5-1	-	TRBD2	TRBJ2-7	14	CASSLLAGGGEQYF	TGCGCCAGCAGCTTACTAGCGGGAGGCGGCGAGCAGTACTTC
TRBV18	many	-	TRBJ2-7	12	CASSPQGHEQYF	TGTGCCAGCTCACCACAGGGCCACGAGCAGTACTTC
TRBV4-2	-	-	TRBJ2-1	15	CASSQDQGTHNEQFF	TGTGCCAGCAGCCAAGATCAAGGGACTCACAATGAGCAGTTCTTC
TRBV7-9	-	-	TRBJ2-5	15	CASSPPPMAQETQYF	TGTGCCAGCAGCCCCCCCCCGATGGCCCAAGAGACCCAGTACTTC
TRBV5-5	few	-	TRBJ2-3	12	CASRTRTDTQYF	TGTGCCAGCAGGACCCGCACAGATACGCAGTATTTT
TRBV7-3	-	-	TRBJ1-1	14	CASSWGRGNTEAFF	TGTGCCAGCAGCTGGGGACGGGGGAACACTGAAGCTTTCTTT